The 29 T cell receptor beta chains reported below all come from one sample, sequenced in a study of OX40 agonist ivuxolimab in advanced cancers. Clones were read by immunoSEQ multiplex PCR, and TCRdb kept only the in-frame ones, dropping some. The data show some 43,000 clones, 86% seen once. Sequencing was performed on CD4+ or CD8+ T cells sorted from blood, taken in a trial of the OX40 agonist ivuxolimab. The receptor source for this set is an adult with an advanced solid tumor such as melanoma, head and neck, liver or kidney cancer.

CDR3 in DNA: TGCAGCGTTGAAGATGTAGGAGGCTACGAGCAGTACTTC. Protein product: CSVEDVGGYEQYF. V gene TRBV29-1 combines with J gene TRBJ2-7, with D perhaps matching TRBD2 (5 bases). V dropped 0 bases and J dropped 3 bases, with 9 bases sitting between them. Germline CDR1 and CDR2: SQVTM and ANQGSEA. The CDR3 loop spans 13 amino acids.

This clone was recorded a few times. V is TRBV23-1 and J is TRBJ1-2; 9 bases map to TRBD1. TRBV23-1 qualifies as an ORF whose function is uncertain. The CDR3 is 14 residues long. The junction had 6 bases not matched to a gene; V was cut back by 2 bases and J by 8 bases. CDR3 residues: CASSQEGTGLGYTF. The CDR3 DNA follows: TGCGCCAGCAGTCAAGAGGGGACAGGGTTAGGCTACACCTTC.

This chain links TRBV7-7 with TRBJ2-1; D not certain. Trimming removed 10 bases from V and 3 bases from J, with 19 bases in between. Germline V lookup: CDR1 SSHAT, CDR2 FNYEAQ (reference sequence). The CDR3 contains 15 residues. CDR3 protein: CATSPLLTGYNEQFF. The CDR3 coding sequence is TGTGCCACCTCCCCACTGCTGACTGGCTACAATGAGCAGTTCTTC.

This chain joins TRBV5-1 and TRBJ1-1; D is unclear. Trimming removed 0 bases at V and 3 bases at J, with 12 bases between. Germline values: CDR1 SGHRS, CDR2 YFSETQ. The CDR3 totals 15 residues. In DNA, the CDR3 is TGCGCCAGCAGCTTGGATCCAGTTGGGGACACTGAAGCTTTCTTT. Protein: CASSLDPVGDTEAFF.

The chain couples TRBV6-5 to TRBJ2-1; weak D call: TRBD1 (5 bases). The CDR3 extends over 16 amino acids. V dropped 2 bases and J dropped 3 bases, with 14 bases sitting between them. Germline V CDR1 and CDR2: MNHEY, SVGAGI. The CDR3 sequence: CASSYRGHSFYNEQFF. The CDR3 region has the DNA TGTGCCAGCAGTTACCGAGGACATTCCTTCTACAATGAGCAGTTCTTC.

Comments on this clone: This sequence may be a read error, since a much larger clone differs from it by one base. This sequence joins TRBV11-2 and TRBJ1-1; D unresolved. CDR1 SGHAT and CDR2 FQNNGV come from the germline V gene. Trimming left V 1 base short and J 1 base short, with 4 bases between. This CDR3 region has 13 residues. This CDR3 reads CASSLGGNTEAFF. DNA for the CDR3: TGTGCCAGCAGCTTAGGGGGGAACACTGAAGCTTTCTTT.

The chain recombines TRBV25-1 with TRBJ2-3, with 7 bases matching TRBD2. Germline V gene lookup returns CDR1 MGHDK and CDR2 SYGVNS. This CDR3 has 17 residues. With V trimmed by 3 bases and J by 0 bases, 9 bases remained unmatched. CDR3 protein: CASSDEWGGTSTDTQYF. The CDR3 bases are TGTGCCAGCAGTGACGAATGGGGGGGGACTAGCACAGATACGCAGTATTTT. Using reference TRBV25-1 and TRBJ2-3 for the parts outside the CDR3, the full variable domain is EADIYQTPRYLVIGTGKKITLECSQTMGHDKMYWYQQDPGMELHLIHYSYGVNSTEKGDLSSESTVSRIRTEHFPLTLESARPSHTSQYLCASSDEWGGTSTDTQYFGPGTRLTVL.

The chain uses TRBV7-9 and TRBJ1-2, with 7 nucleotides matching TRBD1. The CDR3 has 15 residues. Germline V gives CDR1 SEHNR, CDR2 FQNEAQ (reference sequence). After removal of 5 bases from V and 2 bases from J, the junction contained 8 bases not matched to a gene. The DNA for the CDR3 is TGTGCCAGCAGCATAGGAGGACAGGAAAACTATGGCTACACCTTC. Translated: CASSIGGQENYGYTF.

This clone was counted once. V is TRBV19 and J is TRBJ2-5; 8 bases fit TRBD2. This CDR3 region has 16 residues. The J segment lost 5 bases and the V segment lost 6 bases, leaving 14 bases of the junction unmatched. Germline V gene sequence: CDR1 LNHDA, CDR2 SQIVND (reference sequence). The CDR3 sequence: CASRRVAGGAGETQYF. The CDR3 bases are TGTGCCAGTAGGAGAGTTGCCGGGGGGGCAGGTGAGACCCAGTACTTC.

The chain uses TRBV7-9 and TRBJ1-1; D not certain. There are 12 residues in the CDR3. Deletions cut 5 bases from V and 6 bases from J, with 10 bases between. Germline V gene sequence: CDR1 SEHNR, CDR2 FQNEAQ (reference sequence). The CDR3 loop reads CASSPEVAEAFF. The CDR3 DNA follows: TGTGCCAGCAGCCCTGAAGTGGCTGAAGCTTTCTTT.

The rearrangement uses TRBV7-6 and TRBJ2-7, with 10 bases fitting TRBD2. V lost 5 bases to trimming and J lost 7 bases; unmatched junction nucleotides: 11. The V gene's germline CDR1 is SGHVS and CDR2 FNYEAQ. This CDR3 is 15 amino acids long. The CDR3 nucleotides read TGTGCCAGCAGCGGCCTAGCGGGAGAAATACGGGAGCAGTACTTC. It translates to CASSGLAGEIREQYF.

The rearrangement joins TRBV15 to TRBJ2-5; TRBD2 agrees at 13 bases. CDR1 LNHNV and CDR2 YYDKDF come from the germline V gene (reference sequence). The CDR3 length is 22 residues. V shed 5 bases and J 7 bases; nucleotides not matched to a gene: 28. CDR3 bases: TGTGCCACCAGCCGAGGACTAGCGGGGGAGCTTGATATCGGGCCAGGGGGTGTGACCCAGTACTTC. This codes for CATSRGLAGELDIGPGGVTQYF.

V gene TRBV28 combines with J gene TRBJ2-3; possibly TRBD2 for D (5 bases). The CDR3 is 14 residues long. Germline V CDR1 and CDR2: MDHEN, SYDVKM. The V end was cut by 3 bases, the J end by 2 bases, with 9 bases between. CDR3 amino acids: CASSFLAHTDTQYF. The CDR3, as DNA: TGTGCCAGCAGTTTTCTAGCCCACACAGATACGCAGTATTTT.

V gene TRBV11-3 combines with J gene TRBJ2-1; 10 bases match TRBD1. This CDR3 region has 15 residues. Germline CDR1 is SGHNT and CDR2 is YENEEA. Trimming cost V 8 bases and J 4 bases; bases outside gene matches: 8. In DNA, the CDR3 is TGTGCCAGCGCCCTCGGGACAGGGGATTACAATGAGCAGTTCTTC. Encoded protein: CASALGTGDYNEQFF.

The chain has TRBV7-6 and TRBJ2-3; no clear D. This CDR3 is 17 amino acids long. The germline V gene has CDR1 SGHVS and CDR2 FNYEAQ. Trimming left V 0 bases short and J 0 bases short, with 13 bases between. The CDR3 spells CASSLAFMPASTDTQYF. CDR3 sequence (DNA): TGTGCCAGCAGCTTAGCGTTTATGCCAGCTAGCACAGATACGCAGTATTTT.

This chain uses TRBV18 with TRBJ2-3; 14 bases match TRBD2. This CDR3 has 17 residues. In germline, CDR1 is KGHSH, CDR2 LQKENI. Trimming removed 2 bases from V and 2 bases from J; junction bases left unmatched: 3. The CDR3 loop is CASSPRTSGGNTDTQYF. The CDR3 DNA reads TGTGCCAGCTCACCAAGGACTAGCGGGGGGAACACAGATACGCAGTATTTT.

Worth noting for this clone: Other nucleotide sequences from this sample produce the same CDR3. This chain links TRBV27 with TRBJ1-1; TRBD1 aligns across 9 bases. The CDR3 contains 15 residues. The germline V gene encodes CDR1 MNHEY and CDR2 SMNVEV (reference sequence). The J segment lost 5 bases and the V segment lost 5 bases, leaving 9 bases of the junction unmatched. The CDR3 sequence is CASSPRQGGNTEAFF. The CDR3 coding sequence is TGTGCCAGCAGTCCTAGACAGGGGGGGAATACTGAAGCTTTCTTT.

CDR3 in amino acids: CASMRSGYWSYEQYV. The CDR3 nucleotides read TGTGCCAGCATGCGCTCAGGGTATTGGTCCTACGAGCAGTACGTC. J is TRBJ2-7 and V is TRBV5-6; TRBD1 is a possible D gene (5 bases). Per the germline V gene, CDR1 is SGHDT and CDR2 is YYEEEE. Trimming shortened V by 6 bases and J by 1 base, and 17 bases separated the two germline ends. This CDR3 contains 15 residues.

This chain links TRBV5-4 with TRBJ2-3; the match to TRBD1 covers 10 bases. Per germline, CDR1 SGHNT and CDR2 YYREEE (reference sequence). Losses at the gene ends were 4 bases for V and 8 bases for J; bases not matched to a gene: 10. CDR3 length: 15 residues. The CDR3, as DNA: TGTGCCAGCAGCGGGGGGACAGGGGAGGGAGGTACGCAGTATTTT. This gives the protein CASSGGTGEGGTQYF.

The chain joins TRBV27 to TRBJ2-5; D unresolved. The CDR3 covers 12 residues. The V end was cut by 5 bases, the J end by 2 bases, with 6 bases between. Germline V lookup: CDR1 MNHEY, CDR2 SMNVEV (reference sequence). The CDR3 spells CASSQSQETQYF. CDR3 in DNA: TGTGCCAGCAGTCAGAGTCAAGAGACCCAGTACTTC.

The chain carries TRBV5-3 and TRBJ2-2, with 14 bases lining up with TRBD2. TRBV5-3 falls under the ORF class, with uncertain function. This CDR3 is 18 amino acids long. V dropped 3 bases and J dropped 7; count of bases not matched to a gene: 11. The DNA for the CDR3 is TGTGCCAGAAGCTCAACCCCCGGGACTAGCGGGGGATGCGGGGAGCTGTTTTTT. As protein: CARSSTPGTSGGCGELFF.

The gene calls are TRBV25-1 and TRBJ2-2; D not certain. CDR3 length equals 14 residues. Germline V gene data show CDR1 as MGHDK and CDR2 as SYGVNS. V lost 4 bases to trimming and J lost 1 base, with 7 bases between them. CDR3 in amino acids: CASSGTENTGELFF. In nucleotides, the CDR3 is TGTGCCAGCAGTGGCACGGAGAACACCGGGGAGCTGTTTTTT. The whole variable domain, filled in from reference TRBV25-1 and TRBJ2-2, reads EADIYQTPRYLVIGTGKKITLECSQTMGHDKMYWYQQDPGMELHLIHYSYGVNSTEKGDLSSESTVSRIRTEHFPLTLESARPSHTSQYLCASSGTENTGELFFGEGSRLTVL.

V and J are TRBV14 and TRBJ2-1; 7 nucleotides match TRBD2. CDR1 SGHDN and CDR2 FVKESK come from the germline V gene. Trimming removed 0 bases from V and 4 bases from J; junction bases left unmatched: 15. CDR3 length: 19 amino acids. In DNA, the CDR3 is TGTGCCAGCAGCCAAGATTGGGTGAGCGGGGCGGGCGTGTACAATGAGCAGTTCTTC. It translates to CASSQDWVSGAGVYNEQFF.

This rearrangement joins TRBV7-9 to TRBJ1-3, with D uncertain. Trimming left V 5 bases short and J 0 bases short, with 14 bases between. The CDR3 totals 16 residues. In germline, CDR1 is SEHNR, CDR2 FQNEAQ (reference sequence). Here the CDR3 DNA reads TGTGCCAGCAGCCACCGATGGGGTATCTCTGGAAACACCATATATTTT. Its translation: CASSHRWGISGNTIYF.

The chain is built from TRBV5-6 and TRBJ1-1, with D possibly TRBD1 on 5 matching bases. V dropped 4 bases and J dropped 0 bases, with 13 bases sitting between them. This CDR3 has 15 amino acids. The germline V gene has CDR1 SGHDT and CDR2 YYEEEE. This CDR3 is CASSLPGALNTEAFF. The DNA for the CDR3 is TGTGCCAGCAGCCTACCTGGGGCCCTGAACACTGAAGCTTTCTTT.

This chain links TRBV7-9 with TRBJ2-5, with TRBD2 matching 7 bases. Near its end, the DNA agrees better with TRBJ2-7, so the J call may be wrong. The CDR3 runs to 14 residues. CDR1 and CDR2 from the germline V gene are SEHNR and FQNEAQ (reference sequence). The CDR3, as DNA: TGTGCCAGCAGCTGGGAGGGACCCTCCTACGAGCAGTACTTC. Translating it yields CASSWEGPSYEQYF.

The chain carries TRBV19 and TRBJ1-3; D ambiguous. Germline CDR1 is LNHDA and CDR2 is SQIVND (reference sequence). The germline V and J ends were trimmed by 9 bases and 4 bases, with 10 bases remaining between them. There are 12 residues in the CDR3. CDR3 in amino acids: CASRQPGNTIYF. The DNA of the CDR3 is TGTGCCAGCAGGCAACCGGGAAACACCATATATTTT. Together with reference TRBV19 and TRBJ1-3, the CDR3 gives the full variable domain: DGGITQSPKYLFRKEGQNVTLSCEQNLNHDAMYWYRQDPGQGLRLIYYSQIVNDFQKGDIAEGYSVSREKKESFPLTVTSAQKNPTAFYLCASRQPGNTIYFGEGSWLTVV.

The V and J genes are TRBV28 and TRBJ2-6; the D is unclear. The CDR3 spans 11 residues. Germline CDR1 MDHEN, CDR2 SYDVKM. CDR3 region: CATIWANVLTF. CDR3 nucleotides: TGTGCTACCATTTGGGCCAACGTCCTGACTTTC.

V is TRBV4-1 and J is TRBJ2-3; the D is unclear. Germline-derived CDR1 and CDR2 are MGHRA and YSYEKL. The CDR3 loop spans 15 amino acids. The V end was cut by 3 bases, the J end by 0 bases, with 10 bases between. In DNA, the CDR3 is TGCGCCAGCAGCCAGGTAACTGCTAGCACAGATACGCAGTATTTT. Its protein product is CASSQVTASTDTQYF.